The 26 T cell receptor beta chains below all came from one sample that was sequenced in a study of CD8 T cells in Susac syndrome. RNA amounts of roughly 0.45 to 1 ug underwent reverse transcription with random hexamers. TCRdb recomputed calls from the immunoSEQ multiplex PCR reads with MiXCR, one row per CDR3 protein. Seen here are around 140,000 distinct CDR3 sequences, approximately 93% observed once, and the top ten hold roughly 0.083%. Sequenced input: CD4+ T cells from PBMCs. All receptors come from a human donor in good health.

This chain uses TRBV29-1 with TRBJ1-1; D possibly corresponds to TRBD1 (6 bases). This CDR3 has 11 amino acids. CDR1 is SQVTM, CDR2 ANQGSEA, per germline. Trimming stripped 7 bases from V and 2 bases from J, with 8 bases between. CDR3 loop: CSAGDNTEAFF. The CDR3 DNA follows: TGCAGCGCAGGGGATAACACTGAAGCTTTCTTT. Using reference TRBV29-1 and TRBJ1-1 for the parts outside the CDR3, the full variable domain is SAVISQKPSRDICQRGTSLTIQCQVDSQVTMMFWYRQQPGQSLTLIATANQGSEATYESGFVIDKFPISRPNLTFSTLTVSNMSPEDSSIYLCSAGDNTEAFFGQGTRLTVV.

V and J are TRBV3-1 and TRBJ2-5; 7 nucleotides match TRBD2. CDR3 length: 12 amino acids. Germline V lookup: CDR1 LGHDT, CDR2 YNNKEL (reference sequence). The V gene end was trimmed by 8 bases and the J gene end by 5 bases; junction bases not matched to a gene: 5. DNA for the CDR3: TGTGCCAGCGGGAGGGCCGGGGAGACCCAGTACTTC. The encoded protein is CASGRAGETQYF.

The chain joins TRBV10-3 to TRBJ2-3; no clear D gene. Trimming pared 2 bases from V and 6 bases from J, leaving 9 bases between. There are 13 residues in the CDR3. Germline CDR1 is ENHRY and CDR2 is SYGVKD. The CDR3: CAISEPRSDTQYF. In nucleotides, the CDR3 is TGTGCCATCAGTGAGCCCAGGAGTGATACGCAGTATTTT.

The rearrangement links TRBV6-2 or TRBV6-3 to TRBJ2-1; 9 bases line up with TRBD2. Germline CDR1 is MNHEY and CDR2 is SVGEGT. This CDR3 has 15 residues. Germline trimming cut 3 bases from V and 2 bases from J; bases unmatched to any gene: 2. For the CDR3, the DNA is TGTGCCAGCAGTTATAGCGGGAGCCCCTACAATGAGCAGTTCTTC. It codes for CASSYSGSPYNEQFF.

In this sample, this clonotype turned up a few times. The chain couples TRBV29-1 to TRBJ2-7; no clear D. The CDR3 runs 11 residues. Trimming took off 6 bases at V and 4 bases at J, with 10 bases between the two ends. The germline V gene has CDR1 SQVTM and CDR2 ANQGSEA. CDR3 amino acids: CSVPARYEQYF. CDR3 DNA sequence: TGCAGCGTCCCAGCTAGGTACGAGCAGTACTTC.

The chain carries TRBV5-6 and TRBJ2-2; D tentatively fits TRBD1 or TRBD2 (6 bases each). Between the trimmed V and J ends, which lost 3 bases and 11 bases, there was a span of 20 bases. Germline loops: CDR1 SGHDT, CDR2 YYEEEE. The CDR3 sequence is 15 residues long. CDR3 in DNA: TGTGCCAGCAGCTCCCCGGGGGCGCCCGGCAATGAGCTGTTTTTT. Encoded protein: CASSSPGAPGNELFF.

This clonotype has a single count. V is TRBV7-9 and J is TRBJ2-3; the match to TRBD2 covers 7 bases. Germline V gene data show CDR1 as SEHNR and CDR2 as FQNEAQ (reference sequence). With V trimmed by 7 bases and J by 0 bases, 7 bases remained unmatched. There are 15 residues in the CDR3. The CDR3 region is CASTSGSSSTDTQYF. DNA of the CDR3: TGTGCCAGCACTAGCGGCAGCTCGAGCACAGATACGCAGTATTTT.

The chain recombines TRBV7-8 with TRBJ1-5; tentatively, D is TRBD1 (6 bases). V lost 2 bases and J lost 0, with 8 bases in between. The CDR3 is 15 residues long. Germline CDR1 SGHVS, CDR2 FQNEAQ. The CDR3 DNA follows: TGTGCCAGCAGCTTAACAGGGATTAGCAATCAGCCCCAGCATTTT. Translating it yields CASSLTGISNQPQHF.

This clonotype was picked up one time. This sequence joins TRBV5-6 and TRBJ2-1; no reliable D call. The CDR3 contains 13 residues. Trimming shortened V by 6 bases and J by 3 bases, and 10 bases separated the two germline ends. Germline values: CDR1 SGHDT, CDR2 YYEEEE. The CDR3 DNA is TGTGCCAGCAACCGAGTCGGCTACAATGAGCAGTTCTTC. Its protein product is CASNRVGYNEQFF.

V is TRBV20-1 and J is TRBJ2-5; 9 bases match TRBD2. The germline CDR1 and CDR2 sequences are DFQATT and SNEGSKA (reference sequence). This CDR3 contains 16 residues. V was pared by 2 bases and J by 5 bases, with 12 bases of the junction left unmatched. The CDR3 region has the DNA TGCAGTGCTAGACAAATAGAGCGGGAGGTCGGGGAGACCCAGTACTTC. Translated: CSARQIEREVGETQYF.

The V gene is TRBV4-1, the J gene TRBJ1-5; 7 bases match TRBD1. Germline assignment: CDR1 MGHRA and CDR2 YSYEKL. V lost 3 bases and J lost 0; bases outside the gene matches: 11. The CDR3 consists of 18 residues. CDR3 loop: CASSHPPGGTYSNQPQHF. CDR3 bases: TGCGCCAGCAGCCATCCCCCAGGGGGAACGTATAGCAATCAGCCCCAGCATTTT.

The V call is TRBV20-1, the J call TRBJ1-5; no clear D. The CDR3 runs 10 residues. In germline, CDR1 is DFQATT, CDR2 SNEGSKA (reference sequence). The ends were cut back, 6 bases at V and 6 bases at J, with 6 bases in the middle. The CDR3 nucleotides read TGCAGTGCCCTGGGTCAGCCCCAGCATTTT. Protein: CSALGQPQHF.

This chain connects TRBV5-1 to TRBJ2-3, with 9 bases matching TRBD2. Germline V gene sequence: CDR1 SGHRS, CDR2 YFSETQ. J was trimmed by 4 bases and V by 7 bases; bases with no gene match: 13. CDR3 length: 16 residues. The chain's CDR3 is CASRPGLAGKADTQYF. The CDR3 region has the DNA TGCGCCAGCCGTCCGGGGCTAGCGGGAAAAGCAGATACGCAGTATTTT.

The CDR3 DNA sequence: TGTGCCAGTAGTATCGGCCTTGACACCGGGGAGCTGTTTTTT. Protein product: CASSIGLDTGELFF. The chain has TRBV19 and TRBJ2-2; D unresolved. The CDR3 length is 14 residues. V lost 3 bases to trimming and J lost 3 bases, with 8 bases between them. Per germline, CDR1 LNHDA and CDR2 SQIVND (reference sequence).

This clonotype was counted a few times. CDR3 amino acids: CASSLSLNTEAFF. CDR3 coding DNA: TGTGCCAGCAGCTTATCCCTGAACACTGAAGCTTTCTTT. The chain recombines TRBV7-3 with TRBJ1-1; D not certain. V shed 2 bases and J shed 0 bases, with 4 bases lying between them. CDR1 and CDR2 (germline): SGHTA, FQGTGA. This CDR3 region has 13 residues.

The rearrangement uses TRBV3-1 and TRBJ2-1, with 9 bases lining up with TRBD1. Unmatched junction bases numbered 8, after V lost 9 bases and J lost 8 bases. There are 13 residues in the CDR3. Germline V gene lookup returns CDR1 LGHDT and CDR2 YNNKEL (reference sequence). DNA of the CDR3: TGTGCCAGTAGGGACAGGGTGGCACATGAGCAGTTCTTC. Translation gives CASRDRVAHEQFF.

This clonotype has a single count. V and J are TRBV10-2 and TRBJ1-1; 7 bases line up with TRBD1. Germline V lookup: CDR1 WSHSY, CDR2 SAAADI. Trimming removed 3 bases from V and 3 bases from J; junction bases left unmatched: 7. There are 15 residues in the CDR3. CDR3 DNA sequence: TGCGCCAGCAGTGAAATTGACAGGGCGGACACTGAAGCTTTCTTT. The encoded protein is CASSEIDRADTEAFF.

The chain uses TRBV12-3 or TRBV12-4 and TRBJ2-1, with 8 positions matching TRBD2. Trimming cost V 6 bases and J 6 bases; bases outside gene matches: 16. This CDR3 contains 17 residues. DNA for the CDR3: TGTGCCAGCAGGTCCCTCGGGGGGGCGGGAGACTTCAATGAGCAGTTCTTC. Residues: CASRSLGGAGDFNEQFF.

This sequence joins TRBV27 and TRBJ2-7; D gene ambiguous. V was trimmed by 9 bases and J by 7 bases, leaving 25 bases between them. The V gene's germline CDR1 is MNHEY and CDR2 SMNVEV (reference sequence). The CDR3 is 15 amino acids. CDR3 in amino acids: CASKPTLSPAIEQYF. Here the CDR3 DNA reads TGTGCCAGTAAACCAACCCTGAGTCCGGCTATAGAGCAGTACTTC.

The chain joins TRBV6-1 to TRBJ2-6; D is unresolved. V was shortened by 6 bases and J by 0 bases, with 12 bases between the two germline ends. The germline V gene encodes CDR1 MNHNS and CDR2 SASEGT. This CDR3 contains 16 residues. CDR3 loop: CASSQPWVSGANVLTF. DNA of the CDR3: TGTGCCAGCAGCCAACCGTGGGTCTCTGGGGCCAACGTCCTGACTTTC.

V usage is TRBV2 and J usage is TRBJ1-2; 9 positions match TRBD1. The germline gives CDR1 SNHLY, CDR2 FYNNEI. V shed 3 bases and J 7 bases; nucleotides not matched to a gene: 6. The CDR3 is made up of 14 amino acids. CDR3 protein: CASSDPDRGSGYTF. CDR3 nucleotides: TGTGCCAGCAGTGATCCCGACAGGGGGTCTGGCTACACCTTC.

The CDR3 DNA reads as TGTGCCAGTAGTCCCGTCGAGGGAGGACTAGGCAATCAGCCCCAGCATTTT. Translating it yields CASSPVEGGLGNQPQHF. This chain links TRBV19 with TRBJ1-5; D gene uncertain. V gave up 5 bases and J gave up 2 bases, with 19 bases separating them. Per germline, CDR1 LNHDA and CDR2 SQIVND (reference sequence). This CDR3 has 17 residues. Supplemented by reference TRBV19 and TRBJ1-5, the full variable domain reads DGGITQSPKYLFRKEGQNVTLSCEQNLNHDAMYWYRQDPGQGLRLIYYSQIVNDFQKGDIAEGYSVSREKKESFPLTVTSAQKNPTAFYLCASSPVEGGLGNQPQHFGDGTRLSIL.

This chain connects TRBV2 to TRBJ1-1; unclear D gene. Germline V gene sequence: CDR1 SNHLY, CDR2 FYNNEI. This CDR3 contains 12 residues. The V gene lost 6 bases and the J gene lost 2 bases, with 7 bases spanning the gap. DNA of the CDR3: TGTGCCAGCAGGGCTTCTAACACTGAAGCTTTCTTT. It translates to CASRASNTEAFF.

V gene TRBV25-1 combines with J gene TRBJ2-1; 12 nucleotides align to TRBD2. The V segment lost 7 bases and the J segment 4 bases; nucleotides outside the gene matches: 8. Per the germline V gene, CDR1 is MGHDK and CDR2 is SYGVNS. The CDR3 extends over 16 amino acids. The CDR3 sequence: CASTPPGTSGYNEQFF. As DNA, the CDR3 is TGTGCCAGCACCCCCCCCGGGACTAGCGGGTACAATGAGCAGTTCTTC.

This chain joins TRBV18 and TRBJ2-7, with D unresolved. Per germline, CDR1 KGHSH and CDR2 LQKENI. V dropped 2 bases and J dropped 0 bases, with 11 bases sitting between them. This CDR3 has 15 amino acids. CDR3 nucleotide sequence: TGTGCCAGCTCACCAAAGTTGGGCAGCTCCTACGAGCAGTACTTC. Protein product: CASSPKLGSSYEQYF.

This chain joins TRBV5-4 and TRBJ2-5, with 7 bases fitting TRBD1. The length of the CDR3 is 14 residues. With V trimmed by 4 bases and J by 2 bases, 5 bases remained unmatched. Germline V gene sequence: CDR1 SGHNT, CDR2 YYREEE (reference sequence). The CDR3 protein is CASSPGQHQETQYF. The CDR3, as DNA: TGTGCCAGCAGCCCGGGACAGCATCAAGAGACCCAGTACTTC.